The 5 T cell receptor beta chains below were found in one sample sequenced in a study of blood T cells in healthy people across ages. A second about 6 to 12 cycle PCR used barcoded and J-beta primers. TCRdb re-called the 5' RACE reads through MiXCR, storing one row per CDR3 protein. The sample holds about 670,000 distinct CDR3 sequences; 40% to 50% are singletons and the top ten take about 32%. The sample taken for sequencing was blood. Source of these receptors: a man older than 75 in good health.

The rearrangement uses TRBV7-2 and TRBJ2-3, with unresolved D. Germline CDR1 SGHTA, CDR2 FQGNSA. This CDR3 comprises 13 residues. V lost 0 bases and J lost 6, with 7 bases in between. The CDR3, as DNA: TGTGCCAGCAGCTTAGCTTCGAAGGATACGCAGTATTTT. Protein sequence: CASSLASKDTQYF.

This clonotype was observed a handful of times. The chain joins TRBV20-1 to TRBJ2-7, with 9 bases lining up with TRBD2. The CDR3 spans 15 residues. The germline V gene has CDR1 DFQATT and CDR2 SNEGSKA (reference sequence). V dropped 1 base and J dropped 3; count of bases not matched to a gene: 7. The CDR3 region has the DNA TGCAGTGCTAGAGCCGGCGGGGGGGAGAACTACGAGCAGTACTTC. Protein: CSARAGGGENYEQYF.

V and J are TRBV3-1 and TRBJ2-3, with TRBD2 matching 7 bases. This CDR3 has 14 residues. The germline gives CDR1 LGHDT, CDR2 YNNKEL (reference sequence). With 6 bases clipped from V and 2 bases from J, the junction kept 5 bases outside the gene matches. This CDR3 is CASRDGLVTDTQYF. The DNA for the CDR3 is TGTGCCAGCAGAGACGGACTAGTCACAGATACGCAGTATTTT.

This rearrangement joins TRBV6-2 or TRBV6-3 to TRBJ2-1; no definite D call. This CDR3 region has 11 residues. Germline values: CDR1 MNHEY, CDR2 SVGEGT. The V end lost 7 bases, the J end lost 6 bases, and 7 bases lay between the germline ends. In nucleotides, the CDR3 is TGTGCCAGCACGGGCGTCAATGAGCAGTTCTTC. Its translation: CASTGVNEQFF.

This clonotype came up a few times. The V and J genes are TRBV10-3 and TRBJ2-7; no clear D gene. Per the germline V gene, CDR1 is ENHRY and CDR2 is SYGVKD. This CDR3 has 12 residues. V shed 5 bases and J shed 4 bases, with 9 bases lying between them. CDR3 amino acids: CAISRQRYEQYF. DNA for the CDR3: TGTGCCATCAGTAGGCAGAGATACGAGCAGTACTTC.